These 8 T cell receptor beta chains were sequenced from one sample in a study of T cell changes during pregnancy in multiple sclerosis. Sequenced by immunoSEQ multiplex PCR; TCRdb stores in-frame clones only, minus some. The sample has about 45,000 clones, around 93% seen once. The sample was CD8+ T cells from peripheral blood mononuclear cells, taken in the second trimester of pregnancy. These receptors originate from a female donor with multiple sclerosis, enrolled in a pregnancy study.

CDR3 sequence reads: CASSFGQGNGYTF. In nucleotides, the CDR3 is TGTGCCAGCAGTTTTGGGCAGGGGAATGGCTACACCTTC. This chain connects TRBV27 to TRBJ1-2; tentative D call: TRBD1 (6 bases). Deletions cut 3 bases from V and 6 bases from J, with 11 bases between. The CDR3 sequence is 13 residues long. Germline CDR1 reads MNHEY; CDR2 reads SMNVEV (reference sequence).

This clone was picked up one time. CDR3: CASSLVPGSSTDTQYF. The CDR3 DNA is TGTGCCAGCAGCTTGGTACCGGGGTCTAGCACAGATACGCAGTATTTT. The gene calls are TRBV5-6 and TRBJ2-3; TRBD2 is a possible D gene (5 bases). Germline V gives CDR1 SGHDT, CDR2 YYEEEE. The CDR3 loop spans 16 amino acids. V was clipped by 0 bases and J by 0 bases, with 11 bases between them.

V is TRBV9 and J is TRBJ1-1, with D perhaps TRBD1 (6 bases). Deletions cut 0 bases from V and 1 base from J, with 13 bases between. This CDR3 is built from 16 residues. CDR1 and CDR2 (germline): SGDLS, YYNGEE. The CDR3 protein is CASSVGWGQKNTEAFF. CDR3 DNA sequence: TGTGCCAGCAGCGTAGGGTGGGGACAAAAGAACACTGAAGCTTTCTTT.

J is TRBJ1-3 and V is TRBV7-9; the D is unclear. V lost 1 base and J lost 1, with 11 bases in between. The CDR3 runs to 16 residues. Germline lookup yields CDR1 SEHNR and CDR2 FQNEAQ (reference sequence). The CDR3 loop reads CASSLGRQASGNTIYF. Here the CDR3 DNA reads TGTGCCAGCAGCTTAGGTCGGCAGGCATCTGGAAACACCATATATTTT.

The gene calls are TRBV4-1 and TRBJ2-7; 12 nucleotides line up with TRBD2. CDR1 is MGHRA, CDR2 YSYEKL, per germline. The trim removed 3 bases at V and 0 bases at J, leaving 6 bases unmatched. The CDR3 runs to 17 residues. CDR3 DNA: TGCGCCAGCAGCCACTTACTAGCGGGGGGCTCCTCCTACGAGCAGTACTTC. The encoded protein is CASSHLLAGGSSYEQYF.

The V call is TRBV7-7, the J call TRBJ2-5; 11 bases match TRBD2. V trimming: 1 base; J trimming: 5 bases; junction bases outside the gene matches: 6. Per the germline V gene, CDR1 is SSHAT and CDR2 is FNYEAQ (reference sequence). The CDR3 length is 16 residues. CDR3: CASSLVAGGRPETQYF. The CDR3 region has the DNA TGTGCCAGCAGCTTAGTAGCGGGGGGGCGTCCGGAGACCCAGTACTTC.

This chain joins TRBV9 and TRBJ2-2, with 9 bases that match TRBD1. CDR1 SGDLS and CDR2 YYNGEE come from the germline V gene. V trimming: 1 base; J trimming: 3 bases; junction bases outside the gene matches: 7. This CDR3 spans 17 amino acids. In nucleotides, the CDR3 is TGTGCCAGCAGCGTATCCCGGGACAGGGTGGACACCGGGGAGCTGTTTTTT. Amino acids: CASSVSRDRVDTGELFF.

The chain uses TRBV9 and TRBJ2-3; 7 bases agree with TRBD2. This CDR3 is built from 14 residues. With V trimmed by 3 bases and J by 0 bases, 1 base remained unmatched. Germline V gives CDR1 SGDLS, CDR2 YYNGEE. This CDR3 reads CASSAGGSTDTQYF. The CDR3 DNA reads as TGTGCCAGCAGCGCGGGGGGAAGCACAGATACGCAGTATTTT.